These 9 T cell receptor beta chains were all obtained from the same sample, sequenced in a study of regulatory T cells in long-lasting Graves disease. Arm-PCR of CDR3 regions with iRepertoire HTBI primers generated TCR beta libraries. TCRdb independently ran MiXCR on the multiplex PCR reads; one entry per CDR3 protein. The sample shows a few hundred thousand distinct CDR3 sequences, roughly 15% of them seen only once. Time point defined: newly diagnosed GD, antithyroid drugs for less than 3 months. From PBMCs, RNA was extracted and then used to make the TCR library. The same sample was also studied in work on T cells in Graves' hyperthyroidism and ophthalmopathy.

The sample here was peripheral blood mononuclear cells (PBMCs), taken at new diagnosis, from a patient treated with antithyroid drugs. All receptors come from a woman under 30 with Graves disease.

The chain uses TRBV12-3 or TRBV12-4 and TRBJ1-3; no definite D call. CDR3 length: 13 residues. Trimming removed 2 bases from V and 4 bases from J, with 6 bases in between. The CDR3 nucleotides read TGTGCCAGCAGTTTATTCCCAGGAAACACCATATATTTT. Amino acids: CASSLFPGNTIYF.

With regard to this clonotype: Germline is not matched at one junction end, which may reflect a read error. V gene TRBV3-1 combines with J gene TRBJ2-7; 13 bases align to TRBD2. Germline values: CDR1 LGHDT, CDR2 YNNKEL (reference sequence). CDR3 length: 12 residues. CDR3 bases: TGTGCCAGCAGTCAAGGACTAGCGGGAGTGTACTTC. Translating it yields CASSQGLAGVYF.

This clonotype was seen only a few times. V usage is TRBV6-1 and J usage is TRBJ2-3; TRBD1 aligns across 11 bases. This CDR3 comprises 17 residues. CDR1 is MNHNS, CDR2 SASEGT, per germline. V gave up 6 bases and J gave up 2 bases; unmatched junction bases: 10. The CDR3 DNA is TGTGCCAGCAGAGGACAGGGGGCAGCTTCCTACACAGATACGCAGTATTTT. Translation gives CASRGQGAASYTDTQYF.

The rearrangement uses TRBV29-1 and TRBJ1-1; D possibly corresponds to TRBD1 (5 bases). Germline CDR1 and CDR2: SQVTM and ANQGSEA. The V end lost 7 bases, the J end lost 4 bases, and 13 bases lay between the germline ends. The CDR3 extends over 12 amino acids. The CDR3 protein is CSAGHGGTEAFF. CDR3 coding DNA: TGCAGCGCCGGACACGGTGGCACTGAAGCTTTCTTT.

V and J are TRBV9 and TRBJ2-7; no definite D call. Germline CDR1 and CDR2: SGDLS and YYNGEE. The CDR3 contains 14 residues. The V end lost 3 bases, the J end lost 4 bases, and 14 bases lay between the germline ends. The CDR3 protein is CASSDGLTPYEQYF. The CDR3 DNA sequence: TGTGCCAGCAGCGACGGCCTAACCCCATACGAGCAGTACTTC. The complete variable domain, with remaining parts taken from reference TRBV9 and TRBJ2-7, reads DSGVTQTPKHLITATGQRVTLRCSPRSGDLSVYWYQQSLDQGLQFLIQYYNGEERAKGNILERFSAQQFPDLHSELNLSSLELGDSALYFCASSDGLTPYEQYFGPGTRLTVT.

Ten or more counts support this clonotype. V usage is TRBV10-2 and J usage is TRBJ2-3, with a tentative D call TRBD1 (5 bases). The CDR3 covers 15 residues. CDR1 is WSHSY, CDR2 SAAADI, per germline. V was cut by 6 bases and J by 2 bases, with 15 bases left in between. CDR3 sequence reads: CASRPIDSTTDTQYF. The DNA of the CDR3 is TGCGCCAGCAGACCCATAGACAGTACCACAGATACGCAGTATTTT.

This clonotype was detected ten times or more. The chain combines TRBV4-1 with TRBJ2-5, with D possibly TRBD2 on 7 matching bases. Germline assignment: CDR1 MGHRA and CDR2 YSYEKL. V lost 3 bases and J lost 7, with 15 bases in between. There are 14 residues in the CDR3. CDR3 sequence: CASSHVGEGVTQYF. CDR3 bases: TGCGCCAGCAGCCACGTAGGGGAGGGGGTGACCCAGTACTTC.

This clonotype has a count of ten or more. V and J are TRBV6-1 and TRBJ2-3; the match to TRBD2 covers 9 bases. The CDR3 spans 14 residues. Germline trimming cut 9 bases from V and 2 bases from J; bases unmatched to any gene: 6. CDR1 MNHNS and CDR2 SASEGT come from the germline V gene. Here the CDR3 reads CASALAGPTDTQYF. For the CDR3, the DNA is TGTGCCAGTGCTCTAGCGGGACCCACAGATACGCAGTATTTT.

This clonotype occurred many times. As DNA, the CDR3 is TGTGCCAGCAGCCAAGATCGGGGACTAGCGGGTTCCTCCTACGAGCAGTACTTC. Protein: CASSQDRGLAGSSYEQYF. The chain employs TRBV3-1 and TRBJ2-7, with 12 bases fitting TRBD2. V lost 0 bases to trimming and J lost 0 bases; unmatched junction nucleotides: 6. The V gene's germline CDR1 is LGHDT and CDR2 YNNKEL (reference sequence). The CDR3 sequence is 18 residues long.